This TCR beta chain was found in a study of T cells in Graves' hyperthyroidism and ophthalmopathy (dated by TCRdb to the late 2010s). A note on the overall study: Peripheral blood was sampled at the time of initial diagnosis, prior to any treatment. To identify distinguishing TCR V-J signatures, a discovery cohort of 100 or so patients was used, comprising some 45 with Graves' ophthalmopathy and approximately 57 with stable Graves' hyperthyroidism. Whether ophthalmopathy could be predicted prospectively was tested in an independent validation cohort made up of approximately 19 hyperthyroidism patients plus 17 patients who later progressed to ophthalmopathy. The roughly 94 discovery patients were randomly split 7:3 into training and test sets. In over five Graves' hyperthyroidism patients, the study also compared T-cell repertoires from thyroid tissue with T-cell repertoires from blood. Following sampling, methimazole starting at 30 mg daily was given to hyperthyroidism patients, and high-dose intravenous methylprednisolone was given to ophthalmopathy patients. TCR Vbeta CDR3 sequencing of some 140 peripheral blood samples (fewer than 45 ophthalmopathy, about 75 hyperthyroidism and roughly 17 progressor patients) is reported in the paper.

The sample holds many counts of this clonotype. Its antigen has not been determined. No base qualities exist here, and no much larger clone lies one base off it. The TCR beta CDR3 regions were amplified from the RNA transcripts. A first-round RT-PCR of the TCR CDR3 used the HTBI primer set with the Qiagen OneStep RT-PCR kit. Libraries were constructed in a second round of multiplex PCR, after which size selection and purification were performed. Sequencing of the libraries was done on an Illumina HiSeq2000 using paired-end 100 bp reads. On the authors' methods: SOAPnuke was used to process the raw data, throwing out any read that contained adapters or uncalled bases, had a mean Phred below 15, or lacked an exact constant-primer or identifier match. COPE v1.2.5 was used to merge high-quality paired reads, and clonotypes were defined as unique nucleotide sequences. MiTCR v1.1 was used to align the clonotypes against IMGT TRBV, TRBD and TRBJ reference segments. The analysis included only V-J combinations with a frequency above 0.0001, which together covered approximately 99% of the repertoires. The TCS score was defined as F50 (clonal expansion) divided by E x V (chaos), with BLOSUM62-based TCRdist calculated between CDR3 peptides within each V-J. Welch's t-statistics and random forest reduced around 520 V-J features to 13, which were used in a naive Bayes classifier (R e1071). TCRdb ran its own pipeline on the public reads, namely fastp trimming at Q25 and MiXCR clone calling, and kept in-frame beta chains. Every CDR3 protein is listed once, alongside the most common genes and DNA of its rows. None of the V and J calls come from the authors' own analysis; TCRdb made them. The sample yields a few hundred thousand distinct CDR3 sequences; about 17% were counted once. About 45% of the sample goes to the ten largest clones.

What the authors observed across the whole study: Sample size was not statistically predetermined, and investigators were not blinded to group allocation. A 13 V-J signature model separated ophthalmopathy from stable hyperthyroidism, with around 88% sensitivity and roughly 82% specificity in cross-validation and 80%/75% in testing. In validation, the model predicted progression to ophthalmopathy with 55% to 71% sensitivity and roughly 72% specificity, a median of about 6.7 months before onset. Most expanded thyroid clonotypes (frequency above 0.001) were also detected in blood, suggesting blood repertoires may reflect thyroid immune responses.

Graves' hyperthyroidism was defined as stable when no progression to ophthalmopathy occurred over 18 months of follow-up. Hyperthyroidism patients were newly diagnosed, with disease duration under 2 months, and aged 18 to 65 years. The study excluded patients with uncontrolled infections, other autoimmune diseases, pregnancy or lactation. Clinical symptoms, serum thyroxine and TRAb, thyroid ultrasound, and orbital computed tomography formed the basis for the diagnoses. Ficoll-Paque density gradient centrifugation was used to isolate PBMCs from 9.5 to 10 ml of fresh peripheral blood. Trizol reagent was used to extract total RNA, and RNA quality was then checked on an Agilent 2100 Bioanalyzer. The sequenced material came from blood. The receptor was isolated from a man aged 35 to 55 with Graves' hyperthyroidism.

The CDR3 region has the sequence CASSRTGELFF. The nucleotide sequence is given as TGTGCCAGCTCACGGACCGGGGAGCTGTTTTTT. The V and J genes are TRBV18 and TRBJ2-2, with an unclear D gene assignment. Including cysteine and phenylalanine, the CDR3 has 11 amino acids. This entry keeps only the CDR3 DNA: 33 bases, framed from base 1. V is reduced by 4 bases and J by 5 bases, leaving a spacing of 2 bases between them. CDR1 and CDR2 (KGHSH, LQKENI) derive from the germline V gene.